This record looks at one T cell receptor (beta chain) sequence and its context. These data come from a study of beta chain features in type 1 diabetes. As for the study in general: Cells sorted and examined across all samples totaled more than 95,000,000.

Reverse transcription of all isolated RNA meant that expressed TCRB transcripts were sequenced. The repertoire was sequenced with immunoSEQ multiplex PCR; TCRdb's copy has only in-frame clones and lacks some. This sample has hundreds of thousands of clones, with about 14% found just once. CDR1 and CDR2 from the germline V gene are MDHEN and SYDVKM. The CDR3 spans 11 residues. V was shortened by 8 bases and J by 0 bases, with 2 bases between the two germline ends. The specimen was naive CD4+ T cells from blood. This chain connects TRBV28 to TRBJ2-4; no clear D gene. The source of this sequence is a man younger than 35 in good health. DNA for the CDR3: TGTGCCAGCTCAGCCAAAAACATTCAGTACTTC. This translates into CASSAKNIQYF.